Each of the 26 T cell receptor beta chains below was sequenced from the same sample in a study of Graves' ophthalmopathy and Graves' hyperthyroidism. TCR beta CDR3 regions were amplified from RNA transcripts. Following a first-round RT-PCR that used HTBI primers, a second-round multiplex PCR was carried out. TCRdb redid the calling of the multiplex PCR reads with MiXCR, one entry per CDR3 protein. The sample has hundreds of thousands of distinct CDR3 sequences; 20% to 25% are singletons. The material sequenced was peripheral blood. These receptor sequences come from a woman aged 50 to 60 with Graves' ophthalmopathy.

This clonotype was recorded at least ten times. The CDR3 nucleotides are TGCAGTGCTAGAGATGAGACAGGGGAATTCCGGGACACTGAAGCTTTCTTT. Its protein product is CSARDETGEFRDTEAFF. The chain joins TRBV20-1 to TRBJ1-1; 8 bases match TRBD1. Germline CDR1 and CDR2: DFQATT and SNEGSKA (reference sequence). The CDR3 loop spans 17 amino acids. The ends lost 0 bases at V and 3 bases at J; junction bases unmatched: 12.

This clonotype was found many times. The chain links TRBV14 to TRBJ2-7, with D uncertain. The CDR3 is 14 residues long. Germline lookup yields CDR1 SGHDN and CDR2 FVKESK. V shed 0 bases and J shed 2 bases, with 8 bases lying between them. The CDR3 DNA sequence: TGTGCCAGCAGCCAAGATAGATTAGCCTACGAGCAGTACTTC. Translating it yields CASSQDRLAYEQYF.

The rearrangement links TRBV6-2 or TRBV6-3 to TRBJ2-3; 13 bases map to TRBD2. Germline CDR1 and CDR2: MNHEY and SVGEGT. J gave up 1 base and V 4 bases, and 5 bases lay outside the gene matches. This CDR3 region has 17 residues. The CDR3 DNA sequence: TGTGCCAGCAGTTCGGGACTAGCGGGACTCCGCACAGATACGCAGTATTTT. Protein: CASSSGLAGLRTDTQYF.

The chain is built from TRBV28 and TRBJ1-2; 8 nucleotides match TRBD1. The CDR3 extends over 13 amino acids. J was trimmed by 7 bases and V by 5 bases; bases with no gene match: 6. The germline CDR1 and CDR2 sequences are MDHEN and SYDVKM. CDR3 in amino acids: CASSPGQGFGYTF. The CDR3 DNA reads as TGTGCCAGCAGTCCCGGACAGGGCTTTGGCTACACCTTC.

This clonotype has more than one count but fewer than ten. The V and J genes are TRBV5-6 and TRBJ1-1; D call uncertain. The germline V gene encodes CDR1 SGHDT and CDR2 YYEEEE. V lost 0 bases and J lost 5, with 11 bases in between. The CDR3 spans 14 residues. In DNA form, the CDR3 reads TGTGCCAGCAGCTTGGAGAGGGTCGGGACTGAAGCTTTCTTT. Residues: CASSLERVGTEAFF.

This clonotype was seen repeatedly, ten times or more. This CDR3 is CSVEPDTRGQETQYF. In DNA, the CDR3 is TGCAGCGTTGAACCGGACACTAGGGGCCAAGAGACCCAGTACTTC. This chain links TRBV29-1 with TRBJ2-5; D is perhaps TRBD1 or TRBD2 (5 bases each). Trimming removed 2 bases from V and 1 base from J, with 14 bases in between. Germline CDR1 is SQVTM and CDR2 is ANQGSEA. The CDR3 is 15 amino acids.

At least ten counts were recorded for this clonotype. This chain uses TRBV2 with TRBJ2-5; D might be TRBD2 (6 bases). Trimming removed 8 bases from V and 1 base from J, with 11 bases in between. The germline CDR1 and CDR2 sequences are SNHLY and FYNNEI. The CDR3 extends over 13 amino acids. The CDR3 spells CASLMGLQETQYF. The CDR3 DNA is TGTGCCAGCCTGATGGGACTCCAAGAGACCCAGTACTTC.

The table lists this clonotype with many counts. The chain combines TRBV20-1 with TRBJ1-6, with 7 bases lining up with TRBD1. The germline V gene encodes CDR1 DFQATT and CDR2 SNEGSKA (reference sequence). The junction had 7 bases not matched to a gene; V was cut back by 1 base and J by 7 bases. This CDR3 comprises 15 residues. The CDR3 spells CSARGRRQGNSPLHF. For the CDR3, the DNA is TGCAGTGCTAGAGGTCGGAGACAGGGCAATTCACCCCTCCACTTT.

The chain employs TRBV12-3 or TRBV12-4 and TRBJ2-5; unclear D gene. The ends were cut back, 2 bases at V and 5 bases at J, with 18 bases in the middle. The length of the CDR3 is 16 residues. For the CDR3, the DNA is TGTGCCAGCAGTTTAAGTCTGGGTGGCGCCCTTGAGACCCAGTACTTC. Residues: CASSLSLGGALETQYF.

This clonotype was observed at least ten times. The rearrangement links TRBV28 to TRBJ1-1; unclear D gene. Trimming took 6 bases from V and 3 from J, leaving 8 bases between them. Germline V gene data show CDR1 as MDHEN and CDR2 as SYDVKM. The CDR3 spans 12 residues. CDR3 sequence reads: CASRQAHTEAFF. The CDR3 nucleotides read TGTGCCAGCAGACAAGCGCACACTGAAGCTTTCTTT.

The chain is built from TRBV2 and TRBJ2-2; 10 bases agree with TRBD1. The V segment lost 1 base and the J segment 4 bases; nucleotides outside the gene matches: 6. CDR1 is SNHLY, CDR2 FYNNEI, per germline. The CDR3 consists of 17 residues. The CDR3 protein is CASSEGLGQGTTGELFF. CDR3 bases: TGTGCCAGCAGTGAAGGTCTGGGACAGGGGACCACCGGGGAGCTGTTTTTT. Full variable domain (missing parts from reference TRBV2 and TRBJ2-2): EPEVTQTPSHQVTQMGQEVILRCVPISNHLYFYWYRQILGQKVEFLVSFYNNEISEKSEIFDDQFSVERPDGSNFTLKIRSTKLEDSAMYFCASSEGLGQGTTGELFFGEGSRLTVL.

In this sample, this clonotype turned up a few times. This rearrangement joins TRBV11-2 to TRBJ2-7; 12 bases are a match to TRBD2. The CDR3 is made up of 15 amino acids. V lost 5 bases, J lost 1 base, and 3 bases stayed unmatched. Germline assignment: CDR1 SGHAT and CDR2 FQNNGV. As DNA, the CDR3 is TGTGCCAGCAGCCCACTAGCGGGAGGTTCCTACGAGCAGTACTTC. This translates into CASSPLAGGSYEQYF.

Many counts were recorded for this clonotype. V gene TRBV7-8 combines with J gene TRBJ2-7; TRBD2 matches 11 bases. The CDR3 covers 16 residues. V lost 0 bases, J lost 6 bases, and 7 bases stayed unmatched. Germline assignment: CDR1 SGHVS and CDR2 FQNEAQ. The CDR3 sequence: CASSLAGGLAVGEQYF. In DNA form, the CDR3 reads TGTGCCAGCAGCTTAGCTGGGGGACTAGCGGTTGGCGAGCAGTACTTC.

There are many counts of this clonotype. The chain uses TRBV7-3 and TRBJ2-5, with D perhaps assigned TRBD1 or TRBD2 (5 bases each). This CDR3 is 17 amino acids long. Germline V gene data show CDR1 as SGHTA and CDR2 as FQGTGA. The V gene lost 5 bases and the J gene lost 1 base, with 20 bases spanning the gap. The CDR3 here is CASSKYGTPTLQETQYF. CDR3 in DNA: TGTGCCAGCAGCAAATACGGGACCCCGACTCTCCAAGAGACCCAGTACTTC.

This clonotype showed up many times. The chain couples TRBV6-1 to TRBJ2-7; a weak D match, TRBD2 (5 bases). Germline loops: CDR1 MNHNS, CDR2 SASEGT. V shed 5 bases and J shed 0 bases, with 11 bases lying between them. The CDR3 has 14 amino acids. CDR3 sequence (DNA): TGTGCCAGCAGTCTGACCGGGATCTCCTACGAGCAGTACTTC. Its protein product is CASSLTGISYEQYF.

This chain joins TRBV11-2 and TRBJ2-5, with D possibly TRBD2 on 5 matching bases. Trimming took off 2 bases at V and 0 bases at J, with 16 bases between the two ends. CDR3 size: 17 residues. Germline lookup yields CDR1 SGHAT and CDR2 FQNNGV. CDR3 in amino acids: CASSLRPRGGYQETQYF. The CDR3 nucleotides are TGTGCCAGCAGCTTACGTCCGCGCGGAGGCTACCAAGAGACCCAGTACTTC.

This clonotype was counted at least ten times. The chain combines TRBV4-2 with TRBJ1-5; no definite D call. The CDR3 is made up of 16 amino acids. The V gene lost 1 base and the J gene lost 3 bases, with 13 bases spanning the gap. Germline V gene data show CDR1 as LGHNA and CDR2 as YNFKEQ. The chain's CDR3 is CASSQASGRDNQPQHF. In DNA, the CDR3 is TGTGCCAGCAGCCAAGCGTCCGGTCGGGACAATCAGCCCCAGCATTTT.

This clonotype has only a few counts. The chain uses TRBV6-4 and TRBJ1-2, with TRBD1 as a possible D gene (5 bases). The CDR3 totals 17 residues. The V gene lost 0 bases and the J gene lost 6 bases, with 20 bases spanning the gap. In germline, CDR1 is MRHNA, CDR2 SNTAGT. Written as DNA, the CDR3 is TGTGCCAGCAGTGACTCACCCCCCGGGACTCTTGGAGATGGCTACACCTTC. Its protein product is CASSDSPPGTLGDGYTF.

This clonotype was detected many times. The chain has TRBV6-1 and TRBJ2-4, with TRBD2 as a possible D gene (6 bases). Germline CDR1 is MNHNS and CDR2 is SASEGT. CDR3 length: 13 amino acids. The germline V and J ends were trimmed by 5 bases and 7 bases, with 12 bases remaining between them. CDR3 coding DNA: TGTGCCAGCAGTCCGGGACTCTGGAACATTCAGTACTTC. Protein: CASSPGLWNIQYF.

CDR3: CATSVGKEAFF. The CDR3 DNA is TGTGCCACCAGTGTTGGGAAAGAAGCTTTCTTT. The V call is TRBV24-1, the J call TRBJ1-1; D ambiguous. This CDR3 region has 11 residues. The germline V gene encodes CDR1 KGHDR and CDR2 SFDVKD. V was trimmed by 5 bases and J by 8 bases, leaving 8 bases between them.

This clonotype was counted ten times or more. The chain recombines TRBV7-8 with TRBJ1-1; the D gene is possibly TRBD1 (5 bases). This CDR3 is 15 amino acids long. V gave up 0 bases and J gave up 4 bases, with 12 bases separating them. Germline-derived CDR1 and CDR2 are SGHVS and FQNEAQ. CDR3 in DNA: TGTGCCAGCAGCTTAGCGGGCCCGGGGGGCACTGAAGCTTTCTTT. Amino acids: CASSLAGPGGTEAFF.

Many counts were recorded for this clonotype. V and J are TRBV19 and TRBJ2-2, with unresolved D. The V end was cut by 7 bases, the J end by 1 base, with 16 bases between. Germline values: CDR1 LNHDA, CDR2 SQIVND (reference sequence). The CDR3 totals 16 residues. The CDR3 loop reads CASKPSGRRNTGELFF. The CDR3 DNA reads as TGTGCCAGTAAACCCTCGGGCAGGAGGAACACCGGGGAGCTGTTTTTT.

This clonotype has a handful of counts. The gene calls are TRBV7-8 and TRBJ1-2; D is possibly TRBD1 (6 bases). The CDR3 spans 15 residues. Germline-derived CDR1 and CDR2 are SGHVS and FQNEAQ. Deletions cut 1 base from V and 5 bases from J, with 14 bases between. CDR3 DNA: TGTGCCAGCAGCTTAGAAGTTACAGGGAGTTATGGCTACACCTTC. Translated, it gives CASSLEVTGSYGYTF.

This clonotype was found many times. The chain carries TRBV5-1 and TRBJ2-2; 8 nucleotides line up with TRBD2. V dropped 1 base and J dropped 1; count of bases not matched to a gene: 6. CDR3 size: 17 residues. Germline V CDR1 and CDR2: SGHRS, YFSETQ. The CDR3 spells CASSLSGLAMNTGELFF. The CDR3 nucleotides are TGCGCCAGCAGCTTGAGTGGACTAGCTATGAACACCGGGGAGCTGTTTTTT.

This clonotype was detected many times. J is TRBJ1-2 and V is TRBV19; the D gene is possibly TRBD1 (6 bases). Germline CDR1 LNHDA, CDR2 SQIVND (reference sequence). V was clipped by 7 bases and J by 5 bases, with 17 bases between them. This CDR3 comprises 14 residues. In DNA, the CDR3 is TGTGCCAGTATCGGGGGGGGGCTTTGGTATGGCTACACCTTC. Protein sequence: CASIGGGLWYGYTF.

The genes are TRBV12-3 or TRBV12-4 and TRBJ2-5; D not resolved. V was trimmed by 6 bases and J by 3 bases, leaving 5 bases between them. The CDR3 runs 11 residues. The CDR3 DNA is TGTGCCAGCAGACAAAAAGAGACCCAGTACTTC. Translated, it gives CASRQKETQYF.